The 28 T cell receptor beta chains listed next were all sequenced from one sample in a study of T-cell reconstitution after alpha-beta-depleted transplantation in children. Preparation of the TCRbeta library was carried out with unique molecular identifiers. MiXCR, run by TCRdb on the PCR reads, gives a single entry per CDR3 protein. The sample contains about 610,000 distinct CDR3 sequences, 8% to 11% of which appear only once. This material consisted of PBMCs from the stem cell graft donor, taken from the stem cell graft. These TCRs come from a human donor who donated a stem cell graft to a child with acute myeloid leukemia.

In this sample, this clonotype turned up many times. The chain's CDR3 is CASSLQEFNSPLHF. CDR3 DNA sequence: TGCGCCAGCAGCCTACAGGAATTTAATTCACCCCTCCACTTT. The genes are TRBV5-1 and TRBJ1-6, with D possibly matching TRBD1 (5 bases). The CDR3 is made up of 14 amino acids. The germline V and J ends were trimmed by 4 bases and 6 bases, with 11 bases remaining between them. From germline, CDR1 is SGHRS and CDR2 YFSETQ.

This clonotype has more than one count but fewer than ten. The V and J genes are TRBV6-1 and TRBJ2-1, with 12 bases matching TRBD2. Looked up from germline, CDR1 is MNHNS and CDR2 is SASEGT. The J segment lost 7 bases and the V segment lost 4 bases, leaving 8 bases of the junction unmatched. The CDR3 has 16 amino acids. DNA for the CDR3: TGTGCCAGCAGTGCCTGGCTAGCGGGAGGGGGTAATGAGCAGTTCTTC. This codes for CASSAWLAGGGNEQFF.

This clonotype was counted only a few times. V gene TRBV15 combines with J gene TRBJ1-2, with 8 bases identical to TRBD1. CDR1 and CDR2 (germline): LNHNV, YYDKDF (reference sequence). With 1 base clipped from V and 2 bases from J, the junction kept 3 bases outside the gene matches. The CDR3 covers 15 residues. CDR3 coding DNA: TGTGCCACCAGCAGAGGGACAGGGCTAAACTATGGCTACACCTTC. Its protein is CATSRGTGLNYGYTF.

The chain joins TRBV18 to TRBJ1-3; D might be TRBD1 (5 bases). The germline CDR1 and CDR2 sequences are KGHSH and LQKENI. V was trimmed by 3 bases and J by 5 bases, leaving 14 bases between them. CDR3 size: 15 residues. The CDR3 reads CASSPPGQGRNTIYF. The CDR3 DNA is TGTGCCAGCTCACCGCCCGGTCAGGGTAGAAACACCATATATTTT.

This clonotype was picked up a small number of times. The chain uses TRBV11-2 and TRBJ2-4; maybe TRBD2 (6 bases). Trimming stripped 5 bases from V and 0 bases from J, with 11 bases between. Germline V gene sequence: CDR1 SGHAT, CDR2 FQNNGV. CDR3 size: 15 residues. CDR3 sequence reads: CASSPSGSAKNIQYF. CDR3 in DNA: TGTGCCAGCAGCCCAAGCGGGTCAGCCAAAAACATTCAGTACTTC.

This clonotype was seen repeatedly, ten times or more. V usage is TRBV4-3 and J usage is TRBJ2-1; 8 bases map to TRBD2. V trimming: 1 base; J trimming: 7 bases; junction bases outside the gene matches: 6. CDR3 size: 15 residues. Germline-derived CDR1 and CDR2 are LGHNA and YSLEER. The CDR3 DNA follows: TGCGCCAGCAGCCAAGTCGGGACTAGACGTAATGAGCAGTTCTTC. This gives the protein CASSQVGTRRNEQFF.

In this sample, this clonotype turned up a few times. The chain's CDR3 is CASSPGARSGELFF. The CDR3, as DNA: TGCGCCAGCAGCCCCGGGGCCAGGTCCGGGGAGCTGTTTTTT. The genes are TRBV4-3 and TRBJ2-2; D may correspond to TRBD1 or TRBD2 (5 bases each). The CDR3 length is 14 residues. Trimming shortened V by 4 bases and J by 6 bases, and 12 bases separated the two germline ends. Germline V gives CDR1 LGHNA, CDR2 YSLEER.

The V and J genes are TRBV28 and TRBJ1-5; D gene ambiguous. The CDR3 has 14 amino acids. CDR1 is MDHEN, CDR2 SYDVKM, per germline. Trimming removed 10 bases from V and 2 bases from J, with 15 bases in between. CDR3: CAITAVVGNQPQHF. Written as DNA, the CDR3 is TGTGCCATCACGGCGGTGGTGGGCAATCAGCCCCAGCATTTT.

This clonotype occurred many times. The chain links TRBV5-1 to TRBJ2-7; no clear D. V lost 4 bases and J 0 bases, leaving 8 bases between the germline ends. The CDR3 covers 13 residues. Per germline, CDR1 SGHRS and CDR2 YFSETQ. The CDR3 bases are TGCGCCAGCAGCCTAACAAACTCCTACGAGCAGTACTTC. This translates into CASSLTNSYEQYF.

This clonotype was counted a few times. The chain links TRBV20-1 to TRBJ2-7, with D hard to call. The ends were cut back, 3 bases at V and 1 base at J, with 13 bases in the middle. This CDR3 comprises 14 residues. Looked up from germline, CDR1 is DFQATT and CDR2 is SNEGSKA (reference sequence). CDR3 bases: TGCAGTGCTAGCCTGATAGTAGATTCCTACGAGCAGTACTTC. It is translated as CSASLIVDSYEQYF.

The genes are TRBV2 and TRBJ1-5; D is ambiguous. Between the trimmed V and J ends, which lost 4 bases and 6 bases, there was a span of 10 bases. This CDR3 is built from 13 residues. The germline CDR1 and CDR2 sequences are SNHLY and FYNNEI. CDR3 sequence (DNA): TGTGCCAGCAGTGGGGAAAAGAGTCAGCCCCAGCATTTT. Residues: CASSGEKSQPQHF.

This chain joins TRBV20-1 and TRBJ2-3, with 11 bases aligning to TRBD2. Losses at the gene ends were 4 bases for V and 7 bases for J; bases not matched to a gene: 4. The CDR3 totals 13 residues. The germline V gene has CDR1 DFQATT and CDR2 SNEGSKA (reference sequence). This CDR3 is CSAILAGVNTQYF. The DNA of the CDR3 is TGCAGTGCTATACTAGCGGGAGTCAATACGCAGTATTTT.

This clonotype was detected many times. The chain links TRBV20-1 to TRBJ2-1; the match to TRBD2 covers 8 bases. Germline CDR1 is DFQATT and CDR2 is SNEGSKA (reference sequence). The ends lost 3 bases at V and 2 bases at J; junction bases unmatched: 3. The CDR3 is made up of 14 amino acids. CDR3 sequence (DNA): TGCAGTGCTAGGAGGCGGGAGGCCTACAATGAGCAGTTCTTC. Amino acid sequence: CSARRREAYNEQFF.

Written as DNA, the CDR3 is TGCGCCAGCAGCATTAATTCGAGGGAAGATACGCAGTATTTT. This translates into CASSINSREDTQYF. This chain connects TRBV5-1 to TRBJ2-3; perhaps TRBD2 as D (5 bases). With 4 bases removed from V and 5 bases from J, the gap between germline ends came to 14 bases. The CDR3 extends over 14 amino acids. Germline-derived CDR1 and CDR2 are SGHRS and YFSETQ.

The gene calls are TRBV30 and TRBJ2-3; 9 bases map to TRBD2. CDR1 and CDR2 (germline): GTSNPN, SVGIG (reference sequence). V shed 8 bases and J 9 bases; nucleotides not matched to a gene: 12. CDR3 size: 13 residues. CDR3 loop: CAGRREGLLTQYF. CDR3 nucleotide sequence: TGTGCCGGACGGCGGGAGGGGTTGTTGACGCAGTATTTT.

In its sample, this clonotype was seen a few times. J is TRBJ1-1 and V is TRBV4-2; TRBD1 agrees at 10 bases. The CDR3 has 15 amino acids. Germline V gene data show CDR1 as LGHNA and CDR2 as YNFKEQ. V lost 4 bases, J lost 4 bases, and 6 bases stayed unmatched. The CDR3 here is CASSPTRQGATEAFF. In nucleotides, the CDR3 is TGTGCCAGCAGCCCCACTCGACAGGGGGCCACTGAAGCTTTCTTT.

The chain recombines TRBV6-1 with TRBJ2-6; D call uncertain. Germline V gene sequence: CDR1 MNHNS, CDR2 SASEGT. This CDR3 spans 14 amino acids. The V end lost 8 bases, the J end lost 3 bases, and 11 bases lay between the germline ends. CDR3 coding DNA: TGTGCCAGCCGCACCCCCGGTGGGGCCAACGTCCTGACTTTC. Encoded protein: CASRTPGGANVLTF.

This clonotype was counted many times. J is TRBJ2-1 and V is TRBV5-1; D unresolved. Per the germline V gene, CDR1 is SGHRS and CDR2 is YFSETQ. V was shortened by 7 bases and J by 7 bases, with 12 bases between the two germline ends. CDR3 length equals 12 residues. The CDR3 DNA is TGCGCCAGCTCCATTTACGGGAATGAGCAGTTCTTC. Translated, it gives CASSIYGNEQFF.

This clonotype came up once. The CDR3 DNA sequence: TGTGCCAGCTCACCAGTAACAGGGGGCTCCTACAATGAGCAGTTCTTC. Translated, it gives CASSPVTGGSYNEQFF. V and J are TRBV18 and TRBJ2-1; TRBD1 aligns across 8 bases. This CDR3 is built from 16 residues. V lost 2 bases to trimming and J lost 0 bases; unmatched junction nucleotides: 3. Germline V lookup: CDR1 KGHSH, CDR2 LQKENI.

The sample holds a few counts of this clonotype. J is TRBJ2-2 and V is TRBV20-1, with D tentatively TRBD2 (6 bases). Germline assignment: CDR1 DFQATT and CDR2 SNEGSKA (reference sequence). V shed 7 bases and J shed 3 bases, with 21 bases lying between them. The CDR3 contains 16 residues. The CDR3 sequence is CSVTGSGDSYTGELFF. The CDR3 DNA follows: TGCAGTGTCACAGGCAGTGGGGACTCTTACACCGGGGAGCTGTTTTTT.

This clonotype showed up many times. The CDR3 DNA sequence: TGCAGTGCTCCCAGGGGGAACGAGCAGTACTTC. It yields the protein CSAPRGNEQYF. The chain combines TRBV20-1 with TRBJ2-7, with 7 positions matching TRBD1. The CDR3 runs to 11 residues. With 5 bases clipped from V and 5 bases from J, the junction kept 3 bases outside the gene matches. Per the germline V gene, CDR1 is DFQATT and CDR2 is SNEGSKA (reference sequence).

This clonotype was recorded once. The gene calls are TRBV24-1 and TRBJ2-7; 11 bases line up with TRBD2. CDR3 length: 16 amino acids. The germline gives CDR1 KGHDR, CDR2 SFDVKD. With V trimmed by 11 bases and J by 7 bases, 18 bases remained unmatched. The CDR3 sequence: CASYLQTSGTAQEQYF. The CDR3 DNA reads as TGTGCCAGCTATCTGCAGACTAGCGGGACTGCCCAAGAGCAGTACTTC.

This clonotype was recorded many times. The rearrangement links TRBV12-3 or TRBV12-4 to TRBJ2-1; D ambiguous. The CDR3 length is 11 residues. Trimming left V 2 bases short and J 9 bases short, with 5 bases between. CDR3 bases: TGTGCCAGCAGTTTAAGGGCTGAGCAGTTCTTC. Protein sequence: CASSLRAEQFF.

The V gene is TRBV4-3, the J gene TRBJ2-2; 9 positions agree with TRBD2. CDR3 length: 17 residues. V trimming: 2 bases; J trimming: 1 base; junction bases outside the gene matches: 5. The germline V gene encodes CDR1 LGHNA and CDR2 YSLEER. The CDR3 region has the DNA TGCGCCAGCAGCCAACTTAGCGGGAGAGGGAACACCGGGGAGCTGTTTTTT. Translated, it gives CASSQLSGRGNTGELFF.

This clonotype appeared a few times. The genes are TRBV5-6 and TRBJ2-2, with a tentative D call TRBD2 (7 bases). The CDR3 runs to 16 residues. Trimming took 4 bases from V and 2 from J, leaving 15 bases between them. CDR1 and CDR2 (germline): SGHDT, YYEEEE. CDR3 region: CASSVFGGPNTGELFF. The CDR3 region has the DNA TGTGCCAGCAGCGTCTTCGGGGGGCCTAACACCGGGGAGCTGTTTTTT.

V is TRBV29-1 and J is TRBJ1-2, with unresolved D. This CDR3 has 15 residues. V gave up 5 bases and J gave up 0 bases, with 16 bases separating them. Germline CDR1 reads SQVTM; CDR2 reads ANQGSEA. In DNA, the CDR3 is TGCAGCGTTTCTGACGGATTGCTAGCTAACTATGGCTACACCTTC. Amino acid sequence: CSVSDGLLANYGYTF.

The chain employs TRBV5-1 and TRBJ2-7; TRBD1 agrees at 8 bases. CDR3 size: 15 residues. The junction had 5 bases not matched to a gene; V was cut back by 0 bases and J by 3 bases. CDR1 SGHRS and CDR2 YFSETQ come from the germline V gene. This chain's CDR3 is CASSLETGVLYEQYF. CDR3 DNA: TGCGCCAGCAGCTTGGAGACAGGGGTGCTCTACGAGCAGTACTTC.

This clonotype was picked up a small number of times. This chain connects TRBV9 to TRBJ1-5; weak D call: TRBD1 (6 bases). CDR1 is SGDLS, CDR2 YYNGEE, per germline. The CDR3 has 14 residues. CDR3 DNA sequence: TGTGCACGAAAGGGGGGCAAGGGTGGTCAGCCCCAGCATTTT. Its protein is CARKGGKGGQPQHF.